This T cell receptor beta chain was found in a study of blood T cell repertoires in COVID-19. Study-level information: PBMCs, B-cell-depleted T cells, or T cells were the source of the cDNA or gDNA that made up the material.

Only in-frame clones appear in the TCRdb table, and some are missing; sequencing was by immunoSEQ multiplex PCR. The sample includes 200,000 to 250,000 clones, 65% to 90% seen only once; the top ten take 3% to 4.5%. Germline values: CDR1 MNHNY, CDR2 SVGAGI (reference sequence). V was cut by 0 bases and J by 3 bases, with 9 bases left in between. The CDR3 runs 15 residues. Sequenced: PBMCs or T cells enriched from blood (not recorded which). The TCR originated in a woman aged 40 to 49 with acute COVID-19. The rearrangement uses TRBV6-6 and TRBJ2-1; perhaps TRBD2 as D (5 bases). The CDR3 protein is CASSYSRGNYNEQFF. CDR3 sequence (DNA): TGTGCCAGCAGTTACTCTCGGGGAAACTACAATGAGCAGTTCTTC.